This T cell receptor beta chain was sequenced for a study of Graves' ophthalmopathy and Graves' hyperthyroidism. For the study at large: Over 18 months of follow-up, stable hyperthyroidism required that no ophthalmopathy appear. Whole-study results and caveats: A roughly 76% specificity and roughly 90% sensitivity were achieved by a 13-signature model that separated ophthalmopathy from stable hyperthyroidism. Its predictions of ophthalmopathy progression gave the model over 65% sensitivity and roughly 76% specificity. Blood shared most expanded thyroid clonotypes above 0.001 frequency.

Amplification from RNA transcripts yielded the TCR beta CDR3 regions. First-round RT-PCR used HTBI primers; second-round multiplex PCR followed. Using its own MiXCR run on the multiplex PCR reads, TCRdb lists one record per CDR3 protein. The sample lists roughly 1.1 million distinct CDR3 sequences, about 36% occurring once. There are a few counts of this clonotype. Its specificity is not known. This CDR3 is built from 12 residues. The ends were cut back, 6 bases at V and 4 bases at J, with 6 bases in the middle. The receptor was isolated from an adult man with Graves' hyperthyroidism. The sample comprised peripheral blood or thyroid tissue (not recorded which). The chain uses TRBV12-3 or TRBV12-4 and TRBJ1-4; D not resolved. The CDR3 sequence: CASSPDNEKLFF. The CDR3 DNA reads TGTGCCAGCAGCCCTGATAATGAAAAACTGTTTTTT.